These 30 T cell receptor beta chains came from one sample sequenced in a study of T cell repertoires in cytomegalovirus infection. One entry per CDR3 protein, called by TCRdb with MiXCR from the reads. Here the sample spans more than 500,000 distinct CDR3 sequences, 16% being singletons. Sequences were obtained from CD8+ T cells from PBMCs. These receptors came from a human donor in good health (CMV status not recorded). Some clones in this sample may be carry-over from other donors' samples.

This clonotype was seen ten or more times. The rearrangement uses TRBV11-3 and TRBJ1-3; D uncertain. The CDR3 sequence is 17 residues long. Trimming stripped 2 bases from V and 2 bases from J, with 16 bases between. CDR1 and CDR2 (germline): SGHNT, YENEEA. The DNA of the CDR3 is TGTGCCAGCAGCTTAACGACCAGGCCGATAACTGGAAACACCATATATTTT. Amino acids: CASSLTTRPITGNTIYF.

This clonotype was picked up many times. The V call is TRBV4-2, the J call TRBJ1-5, with D perhaps TRBD1 (5 bases). Germline V gene lookup returns CDR1 LGHNA and CDR2 YNFKEQ. V dropped 0 bases and J dropped 6 bases, with 18 bases sitting between them. This CDR3 is built from 17 residues. The CDR3 region is CASSQDATGGMGQPQHF. The CDR3 DNA is TGTGCCAGCAGCCAAGATGCCACAGGAGGAATGGGTCAGCCCCAGCATTTT.

The chain combines TRBV12-5 with TRBJ1-2, with TRBD1 matching 10 bases. Germline trimming cut 2 bases from V and 8 bases from J; bases unmatched to any gene: 11. The germline V gene has CDR1 LGHNT and CDR2 FRNRAP. The CDR3 is made up of 16 amino acids. Here the CDR3 DNA reads TGTGCTAGTGGTTTGCCACAACGGACAGGGGGAATGGGCTACACCTTC. Its translation: CASGLPQRTGGMGYTF.

This sequence joins TRBV29-1 and TRBJ1-2; D unclear. Germline V gene sequence: CDR1 SQVTM, CDR2 ANQGSEA. V was trimmed by 0 bases and J by 7 bases, leaving 6 bases between them. The CDR3 spans 11 residues. The CDR3: CSVEERSGYTF. The CDR3, as DNA: TGCAGCGTTGAAGAAAGGAGTGGCTACACCTTC. Supplemented by reference TRBV29-1 and TRBJ1-2, the full variable domain reads SAVISQKPSRDICQRGTSLTIQCQVDSQVTMMFWYRQQPGQSLTLIATANQGSEATYESGFVIDKFPISRPNLTFSTLTVSNMSPEDSSIYLCSVEERSGYTFGSGTRLTVV.

This clonotype was counted between two and nine times. The J gene is TRBJ2-5, the V gene TRBV5-1; TRBD2 agrees at 7 bases. CDR1 SGHRS and CDR2 YFSETQ come from the germline V gene. The CDR3 consists of 16 residues. The ends lost 0 bases at V and 2 bases at J; junction bases unmatched: 7. This CDR3 is CASSLGRAGQQETQYF. DNA for the CDR3: TGCGCCAGCAGCTTGGGACGAGCGGGGCAACAAGAGACCCAGTACTTC.

The chain is built from TRBV9 and TRBJ2-7; D possibly uses TRBD1 or TRBD2 (5 bases each). The V gene's germline CDR1 is SGDLS and CDR2 YYNGEE. Trimming took 4 bases from V and 0 from J, leaving 14 bases between them. The CDR3 is made up of 15 amino acids. The CDR3 loop reads CASSLGDGNSYEQYF. DNA for the CDR3: TGTGCCAGCAGCCTTGGGGACGGGAACTCCTACGAGCAGTACTTC. The full variable domain, rest sourced from reference TRBV9 and TRBJ2-7, is DSGVTQTPKHLITATGQRVTLRCSPRSGDLSVYWYQQSLDQGLQFLIQYYNGEERAKGNILERFSAQQFPDLHSELNLSSLELGDSALYFCASSLGDGNSYEQYFGPGTRLTVT.

This chain links TRBV27 with TRBJ2-7; D is perhaps TRBD2 (7 bases). Germline V gene sequence: CDR1 MNHEY, CDR2 SMNVEV (reference sequence). Between the trimmed V and J ends, which lost 4 bases and 5 bases, there was a span of 15 bases. The CDR3 contains 14 residues. In DNA, the CDR3 is TGTGCCAGCAGTTCCGGGGGGCATCGGGACGAGCAGTACTTC. Protein sequence: CASSSGGHRDEQYF.

About this clonotype itself: This may come from a read error, since a much larger clone is one base off. The rearrangement uses TRBV7-2 and TRBJ1-5; weak D call: TRBD1 (5 bases). This CDR3 spans 14 amino acids. CDR1 and CDR2 (germline): SGHTA, FQGNSA. The DNA of the CDR3 is TGTGCCAGCAGCTTAGGGGGCAGGGATCAGCCCCCGCATTTT. Its protein product is CASSLGGRDQPPHF.

This clonotype has more than one count but fewer than ten. The chain couples TRBV6-2 or TRBV6-3 to TRBJ1-4; D gene ambiguous. The CDR3 length is 16 residues. The ends were cut back, 4 bases at V and 3 bases at J, with 15 bases in the middle. Germline V gene data show CDR1 as MNHEY and CDR2 as SVGEGT. For the CDR3, the DNA is TGTGCCAGCAGTTTTCTACGGGAGGCGGCTAATGAAAAACTGTTTTTT. It codes for CASSFLREAANEKLFF.

This clonotype appeared many times. One end of the junction is discordant with germline, which a read error may explain. The chain employs TRBV5-1 and TRBJ1-1; tentative D call: TRBD1 (5 bases). Germline CDR1 SGHRS, CDR2 YFSETQ. The CDR3 contains 11 residues. CDR3 DNA sequence: TGTGCCAGCAGCTTAGGGGATGAAGCTTTCTTT. Translated, it gives CASSLGDEAFF.

This chain joins TRBV27 and TRBJ2-1, with 13 bases aligning to TRBD2. V trimming: 3 bases; J trimming: 4 bases; junction bases outside the gene matches: 9. CDR3 length equals 18 residues. CDR1 is MNHEY and CDR2 is SMNVEV in the germline V gene (reference sequence). CDR3 residues: CASSLRPPGLAGYNEQFF. CDR3 in DNA: TGTGCCAGCAGTTTGAGACCCCCGGGACTAGCGGGGTACAATGAGCAGTTCTTC.

This clonotype was counted a few times. The gene calls are TRBV28 and TRBJ2-2, with unresolved D. The V end was cut by 2 bases, the J end by 6 bases, with 7 bases between. Per the germline V gene, CDR1 is MDHEN and CDR2 is SYDVKM. This CDR3 has 13 amino acids. CDR3 amino acids: CASSLRQPGELFF. CDR3 coding DNA: TGTGCCAGCAGTTTAAGACAACCCGGGGAGCTGTTTTTT.

This chain joins TRBV9 and TRBJ2-3, with TRBD1 matching over 10 bases. The ends lost 4 bases at V and 4 bases at J; junction bases unmatched: 9. The CDR3 covers 16 residues. Germline V gives CDR1 SGDLS, CDR2 YYNGEE. CDR3 protein: CASSSRQGAVPDTQYF. CDR3 nucleotide sequence: TGTGCCAGCAGCTCCCGACAGGGGGCGGTTCCAGATACGCAGTATTTT.

This clonotype occurred a few times. V gene TRBV7-9 combines with J gene TRBJ2-1, with TRBD2 matching over 8 bases. Germline trimming cut 5 bases from V and 3 bases from J; bases unmatched to any gene: 3. The CDR3 length is 14 residues. Germline-derived CDR1 and CDR2 are SEHNR and FQNEAQ (reference sequence). Here the CDR3 reads CASSPGGLYNEQFF. The CDR3 DNA reads as TGTGCCAGCAGCCCGGGAGGGCTCTACAATGAGCAGTTCTTC.

This clonotype has a handful of counts. The V call is TRBV4-2, the J call TRBJ1-5, with D maybe TRBD1 (5 bases). The CDR3 extends over 15 amino acids. V was clipped by 4 bases and J by 6 bases, with 16 bases between them. Germline-derived CDR1 and CDR2 are LGHNA and YNFKEQ. CDR3 loop: CASSRANAGSQPQHF. The CDR3 DNA is TGTGCCAGCAGCCGGGCAAACGCAGGGAGTCAGCCCCAGCATTTT.

The genes are TRBV5-6 and TRBJ2-5; D is uncertain. Germline V gene lookup returns CDR1 SGHDT and CDR2 YYEEEE. V was pared by 2 bases and J by 5 bases, with 10 bases between. The length of the CDR3 is 13 residues. The CDR3 DNA is TGTGCCAGCAGCTTTGGCAGTTGGGAGACCCAGTACTTC. Encoded protein: CASSFGSWETQYF. Combining the CDR3 with reference TRBV5-6 and TRBJ2-5 gives the whole variable domain DAGVTQSPTHLIKTRGQQVTLRCSPKSGHDTVSWYQQALGQGPQFIFQYYEEEERQRGNFPDRFSGHQFPNYSSELNVNALLLGDSALYLCASSFGSWETQYFGPGTRLLVL.

Worth noting for this clonotype: This may be a read error, as it is one base from a much larger clone. The chain combines TRBV12-3 or TRBV12-4 with TRBJ1-2; 7 positions match TRBD1. This CDR3 has 12 amino acids. V shed 7 bases, J shed 9 bases, and the junction held 8 bases outside the gene matches. The CDR3 reads CASIQDRARYTF. As DNA, the CDR3 is TGTGCCAGCATTCAAGACAGGGCGCGCTACACCTTC.

Here the CDR3 reads CAWSVVGGVEQYF. The CDR3 DNA follows: TGTGCCTGGAGTGTTGTGGGCGGGGTCGAGCAGTACTTC. The J gene is TRBJ2-7, the V gene TRBV30, with D maybe TRBD2 (6 bases). The V and J ends lost 0 bases and 6 bases respectively, with 12 bases between them. The germline CDR1 and CDR2 sequences are GTSNPN and SVGIG (reference sequence). The CDR3 contains 13 residues.

This clonotype appeared many times. The V call is TRBV27, the J call TRBJ2-2, with a possible D match to TRBD2 (7 bases). CDR3 length: 17 amino acids. CDR1 and CDR2 (germline): MNHEY, SMNVEV (reference sequence). Trimming took 4 bases from V and 3 from J, leaving 18 bases between them. For the CDR3, the DNA is TGTGCCAGCAGTTCGCCTGGGAGGGGGGGCGACACCGGGGAGCTGTTTTTT. Its translation: CASSSPGRGGDTGELFF.

This chain joins TRBV7-9 and TRBJ1-4; 8 bases are shared with TRBD1. The CDR3 contains 17 residues. Germline CDR1 is SEHNR and CDR2 is FQNEAQ (reference sequence). V lost 5 bases and J lost 3; bases outside the gene matches: 11. CDR3 DNA: TGTGCCAGCAGCACCTCGGAACAGGGGGTAGCTAATGAAAAACTGTTTTTT. It encodes CASSTSEQGVANEKLFF. The whole variable domain, filled in from reference TRBV7-9 and TRBJ1-4, reads DTGVSQNPRHKITKRGQNVTFRCDPISEHNRLYWYRQTLGQGPEFLTYFQNEAQLEKSRLLSDRFSAERPKGSFSTLEIQRTEQGDSAMYLCASSTSEQGVANEKLFFGSGTQLSVL.

The chain uses TRBV13 and TRBJ2-7; 11 positions match TRBD2. The junction had 4 bases not matched to a gene; V was cut back by 3 bases and J by 6 bases. Germline CDR1 PRHDT, CDR2 FYEKMQ (reference sequence). The length of the CDR3 is 14 residues. CDR3 protein: CASSFTSGSGEQYF. CDR3 bases: TGTGCCAGCAGCTTCACTAGCGGGAGTGGCGAGCAGTACTTC.

At least ten counts were recorded for this clonotype. V usage is TRBV5-4 and J usage is TRBJ1-1, with D unresolved. Germline-derived CDR1 and CDR2 are SGHNT and YYREEE (reference sequence). The CDR3 consists of 12 residues. CDR3 protein: CALSGYRTEAFF. The CDR3, as DNA: TGTGCACTTTCGGGGTATCGTACTGAAGCTTTCTTT.

Turning to this clonotype: A single base separates this from a much larger clone, so it may be a read error. The CDR3 nucleotides read TGTGCCAGCAGTTTAGCGCTAGGGGCGTTCCCCAACTATGGCTACACCTTC. Translation gives CASSLALGAFPNYGYTF. V gene TRBV12-3 or TRBV12-4 combines with J gene TRBJ1-2, with TRBD1 as a possible D gene (5 bases). The CDR3 covers 17 residues. V lost 0 bases to trimming and J lost 2 bases, with 16 bases between them.

About this clonotype itself: The CDR3 ends on some other residue instead of the conserved phenylalanine or tryptophan, so this is likely a read error. The DNA is omitted, as the CDR3 cannot be located on it reliably, and the CDR3 follows TCRdb's listing. The chain couples TRBV27 to TRBJ2-1; the table's TRBD2 call for D was not verified on the DNA. Per germline, CDR1 MNHEY and CDR2 SMNVEV (reference sequence). The CDR3 is made up of 14 amino acids, end residues included. The chain's CDR3 is CASSPSGTYNEQLL.

This clonotype was counted a few times. This chain joins TRBV28 and TRBJ2-7; D might be TRBD1 (6 bases). The V gene's germline CDR1 is MDHEN and CDR2 SYDVKM. Trimming left V 6 bases short and J 0 bases short, with 18 bases between. This CDR3 is 16 amino acids long. CDR3 sequence (DNA): TGTGCCAGCAGGCTCCGGGACACCACTTTCTCCTACGAGCAGTACTTC. This codes for CASRLRDTTFSYEQYF.

This clonotype has a count of ten or more. The genes are TRBV28 and TRBJ2-1; D gene unclear. Germline CDR1 is MDHEN and CDR2 is SYDVKM. The CDR3 runs to 14 residues. Trimming took 5 bases from V and 5 from J, leaving 13 bases between them. This CDR3 reads CASSPLGRDNEQFF. CDR3 nucleotides: TGTGCCAGCAGTCCCCTCGGGCGTGACAATGAGCAGTTCTTC.

The chain couples TRBV12-3 or TRBV12-4 to TRBJ1-5, with a weak D call TRBD1 (5 bases). Trimming cost V 1 base and J 3 bases, with 10 bases left between them. The CDR3 contains 15 residues. The CDR3 loop reads CASSLGTSTNQPQHF. As DNA, the CDR3 is TGTGCCAGCAGTTTAGGGACATCAACCAATCAGCCCCAGCATTTT.

This clonotype was detected only a few times. This rearrangement joins TRBV5-6 to TRBJ2-2; D is undetermined. Trimming pared 8 bases from V and 1 base from J, leaving 9 bases between. This CDR3 comprises 13 residues. CDR1 and CDR2 (germline): SGHDT, YYEEEE. The CDR3 region has the DNA TGTGCCAGTCATCCAGAGAACACCGGGGAGCTGTTTTTT. This codes for CASHPENTGELFF.

This clonotype was seen a handful of times. The J gene is TRBJ2-7, the V gene TRBV2; 9 nucleotides match TRBD1. CDR1 and CDR2 (germline): SNHLY, FYNNEI. V lost 0 bases to trimming and J lost 9 bases; unmatched junction nucleotides: 12. The CDR3 is made up of 16 amino acids. The CDR3: CASSEAGTGFMVWQYF. The CDR3 nucleotides read TGTGCCAGCAGTGAAGCTGGGACAGGGTTTATGGTTTGGCAGTACTTC. The variable domain in full, with the rest retrieved from reference TRBV2 and TRBJ2-7, is EPEVTQTPSHQVTQMGQEVILRCVPISNHLYFYWYRQILGQKVEFLVSFYNNEISEKSEIFDDQFSVERPDGSNFTLKIRSTKLEDSAMYFCASSEAGTGFMVWQYFGPGTRLTVT.

This clonotype was seen a handful of times. This sequence joins TRBV7-8 and TRBJ1-1; D unclear. Germline V gene lookup returns CDR1 SGHVS and CDR2 FQNEAQ. Trimming removed 5 bases at V and 1 base at J, with 14 bases between. The CDR3 is made up of 15 amino acids. CDR3 bases: TGTGCCAGCAGCCCCATCGGAGGGCCGAACACTGAAGCTTTCTTT. Translating gives CASSPIGGPNTEAFF.